The clone carrying this TCR beta chain came up many times. CDR3 length: 12 amino acids. The V end lost 0 bases, the J end lost 3 bases, and 4 bases lay between the germline ends. CDR1 DFQATT and CDR2 SNEGSKA come from the germline V gene (reference sequence). These data come from a study of glioma-infiltrating T cells. The iRepertoire nested amplicon-rescue multiplex PCR amplified TCR alpha and beta CDR3s from RNA. Input was roughly 85-450 ng of tissue mRNA or PBMC total RNA. TCRdb fed the multiplex PCR reads into MiXCR, producing one record per CDR3 protein. The sample contains 100,000 to 150,000 distinct CDR3 sequences, about 25% of which appear only once.

This clonotype was obtained from a human donor with low-grade glioma or glioblastoma, undergoing nonglioma brain surgery, or in good health (not recorded which). The sample taken for sequencing was glioma tissue, nonneoplastic brain tissue, or PBMCs (not recorded which). The chain carries TRBV20-1 and TRBJ2-3; D gene unclear. The CDR3 here is CSAREVTDTQYF. The CDR3, as DNA: TGCAGTGCTAGAGAGGTTACAGATACGCAGTATTTT.